A single sample is the source of the 10 T cell receptor beta chains below, sequenced in a study of T-cell reconstitution after alpha-beta-depleted transplantation in children. Unique molecular identifiers were used to barcode this TCRbeta library. Via MiXCR, TCRdb re-called the PCR reads, giving one row per CDR3 protein. The sample has roughly 190,000 distinct CDR3 sequences; less than 15% are singletons. The specimen comprised PBMCs from the stem cell graft donor, sampled from the stem cell graft. The receptors stem from a human donor who donated a stem cell graft to a child with acute lymphoblastic leukemia.

In its sample, this clonotype was seen many times. The chain links TRBV6-5 to TRBJ1-1; no reliable D call. Germline values: CDR1 MNHEY, CDR2 SVGAGI. V was clipped by 4 bases and J by 6 bases, with 24 bases between them. CDR3 length: 17 amino acids. The CDR3 DNA sequence: TGTGCCAGCAGTTCCCAGCCCCATAATTCCGGTAGGGCTGAAGCTTTCTTT. The encoded protein is CASSSQPHNSGRAEAFF.

The chain uses TRBV29-1 and TRBJ1-4, with a weak D call TRBD1 (5 bases). The germline V gene encodes CDR1 SQVTM and CDR2 ANQGSEA. Trimming stripped 5 bases from V and 6 bases from J, with 13 bases between. CDR3 length equals 13 residues. For the CDR3, the DNA is TGCAGCGTTTTCGGGGACCGGGATGAAAAACTGTTTTTT. Protein: CSVFGDRDEKLFF.

This clonotype has ten or more counts. This rearrangement joins TRBV20-1 to TRBJ1-1; weak D call: TRBD1 (6 bases). The V gene's germline CDR1 is DFQATT and CDR2 SNEGSKA (reference sequence). The CDR3 loop spans 15 amino acids. The germline V and J ends were trimmed by 3 bases and 5 bases, with 19 bases remaining between them. CDR3 DNA: TGCAGTGCTAGTAGTAGTGGCAGGGGTGTAACTGAAGCTTTCTTT. Its protein is CSASSSGRGVTEAFF.

V gene TRBV20-1 combines with J gene TRBJ1-2, with D maybe TRBD1 (6 bases). Germline V gene sequence: CDR1 DFQATT, CDR2 SNEGSKA (reference sequence). V lost 0 bases to trimming and J lost 8 bases, with 16 bases between them. The CDR3 loop spans 14 amino acids. The CDR3 nucleotides read TGCAGTGCTAGAGATCCTCGGGGGGCCATCGGCTACACCTTC. Translation: CSARDPRGAIGYTF.

This clonotype was detected ten times or more. V and J are TRBV5-5 and TRBJ1-2; D is unclear. Germline V lookup: CDR1 SGHKS, CDR2 YYEKEE (reference sequence). The CDR3 totals 15 residues. Between the trimmed V and J ends, which lost 4 bases and 6 bases, there was a span of 19 bases. The chain's CDR3 is CASSLAANQRDGYTF. In DNA, the CDR3 is TGTGCCAGCAGCCTTGCGGCTAATCAGCGAGATGGCTACACCTTC.

Many counts were recorded for this clonotype. The gene calls are TRBV28 and TRBJ2-1; D is uncertain. Germline loops: CDR1 MDHEN, CDR2 SYDVKM. This CDR3 is built from 12 residues. The V and J ends lost 5 bases and 7 bases respectively, with 9 bases between them. The CDR3 here is CASSVLGNEQFF. For the CDR3, the DNA is TGTGCCAGCAGTGTCCTAGGAAATGAGCAGTTCTTC.

This clonotype was observed many times. The V gene is TRBV27, the J gene TRBJ2-1; maybe TRBD1 (6 bases). Per the germline V gene, CDR1 is MNHEY and CDR2 is SMNVEV (reference sequence). The CDR3 contains 13 residues. Trimming took off 6 bases at V and 3 bases at J, with 9 bases between the two ends. CDR3 nucleotide sequence: TGTGCCAGCAGGCAGGGGTACTACAATGAGCAGTTCTTC. Protein: CASRQGYYNEQFF.

This chain connects TRBV6-2 or TRBV6-3 to TRBJ2-3; 11 bases map to TRBD2. The CDR3 consists of 16 residues. V trimming: 2 bases; J trimming: 3 bases; junction bases outside the gene matches: 4. CDR1 is MNHEY and CDR2 is SVGEGT in the germline V gene. CDR3 amino acids: CASSYGASGRTDTQYF. In nucleotides, the CDR3 is TGTGCCAGCAGTTACGGCGCTAGCGGGAGGACAGATACGCAGTATTTT.

This clonotype was observed at least ten times. The V gene is TRBV20-1, the J gene TRBJ2-7, with no clear D. This CDR3 comprises 14 residues. V lost 3 bases, J lost 5 bases, and 17 bases lay in between. CDR1 DFQATT and CDR2 SNEGSKA come from the germline V gene (reference sequence). The CDR3 reads CSARAAQPHHEQYF. The CDR3 bases are TGCAGTGCTAGGGCGGCCCAACCGCACCACGAGCAGTACTTC.

This clonotype was counted many times. The genes are TRBV7-9 and TRBJ2-7; D ambiguous. The germline gives CDR1 SEHNR, CDR2 FQNEAQ (reference sequence). CDR3 length: 15 residues. V was pared by 5 bases and J by 3 bases, with 17 bases between. CDR3 loop: CASSGARSDHYEQYF. CDR3 in DNA: TGTGCCAGCAGCGGAGCCCGGTCGGACCACTACGAGCAGTACTTC.